This T cell receptor (beta chain) was identified during a study of T cells after posttransplantation cyclophosphamide. Study findings and constraints: Blood and skin or GI T cell repertoires showed limited TRB overlap. Later post-transplant blood repertoires were often dominated by donor CD8+ memory clones.

This clone occurred many times. As yet, its antigen is unknown. Cyclophosphamide on days +3 and +4 followed busulfan-fludarabine conditioning and a marrow graft. Measured with immunoSEQ multiplex PCR; TCRdb has only the in-frame clones, and not every one. The sample shows 15,000 to 20,000 clones, none of them appearing just once. The source is a female patient aged 30 to 40 who received an allogeneic stem cell transplant from a related donor, was CMV-positive, and had no GVHD. Part of the T cells may come from the graft donor. This specimen consisted of PBMCs, obtained after allogeneic stem cell transplant with posttransplant cyclophosphamide.

In nucleotides, the CDR3 is TGCGCCAGCAGTGAGTCGACTCTTAGCGGTAATGAGCAGTTCTTC. It yields the protein CASSESTLSGNEQFF. The chain uses TRBV10-1 and TRBJ2-1; tentative D call: TRBD2 (6 bases). CDR1 is WNHNN, CDR2 SYGVQD, per germline (reference sequence). The CDR3 is made up of 15 amino acids. V shed 0 bases and J shed 7 bases, with 13 bases lying between them.